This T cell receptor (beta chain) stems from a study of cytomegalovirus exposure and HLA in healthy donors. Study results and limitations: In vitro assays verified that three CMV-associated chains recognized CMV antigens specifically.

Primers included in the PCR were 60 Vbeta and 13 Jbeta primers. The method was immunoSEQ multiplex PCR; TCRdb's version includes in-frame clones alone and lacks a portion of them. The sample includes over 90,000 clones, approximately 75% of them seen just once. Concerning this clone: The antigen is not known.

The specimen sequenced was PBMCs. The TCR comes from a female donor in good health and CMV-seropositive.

The chain's CDR3 is CSVRRGHGETQYF. The DNA for the CDR3 is TGCAGCGTTCGGAGGGGGCACGGGGAGACCCAGTACTTC. The chain is built from TRBV29-1 and TRBJ2-5, with a tentative D call TRBD1 (7 bases). The CDR3 covers 13 residues. Germline-derived CDR1 and CDR2 are SQVTM and ANQGSEA. V lost 5 bases and J 5 bases, leaving 15 bases between the germline ends.